These 7 T cell receptor beta chains were sequenced from one sample in a study of shared clonotypes between healthy human individuals. Cells designated naive CD8 were CD45RO-negative and were positively selected for CCR7, with terminally differentiated effector memory CD45RA+ cells excluded. The repertoire was sequenced with immunoSEQ multiplex PCR; TCRdb's copy has only in-frame clones and lacks some. In the table there are around 2.1 million clones, approximately 94% of which are singletons. Sequencing used naive CD8+ T cells from PBMCs. Source of these receptors: a man between 18 and 35 years old in good health. Some clones in this sample may be carry-over from other donors' samples.

The chain combines TRBV30 with TRBJ2-7, with D perhaps matching TRBD1 (6 bases). The CDR3 has 16 residues. Germline V lookup: CDR1 GTSNPN, CDR2 SVGIG (reference sequence). V shed 7 bases and J shed 4 bases, with 26 bases lying between them. Written as DNA, the CDR3 is TGTGCCTTCTCCGACCGAACAGGGCGCCGTGGGTACGAGCAGTACTTC. It encodes CAFSDRTGRRGYEQYF.

The chain links TRBV19 to TRBJ2-4; 7 nucleotides line up with TRBD1. This CDR3 is built from 15 residues. CDR1 is LNHDA, CDR2 SQIVND, per germline (reference sequence). Germline trimming cut 1 base from V and 4 bases from J; bases unmatched to any gene: 4. The CDR3 coding sequence is TGTGCCAGTAGTATAGGGCAGGGGGTGAAAAACATTCAGTACTTC. Its translation: CASSIGQGVKNIQYF.

The chain combines TRBV6-1 with TRBJ1-5; the D is unclear. V was clipped by 7 bases and J by 6 bases, with 19 bases between them. The length of the CDR3 is 15 residues. Per germline, CDR1 MNHNS and CDR2 SASEGT. CDR3: CASTISSGSSQPQHF. The CDR3 nucleotides read TGTGCCAGCACCATTTCCTCGGGTTCGTCTCAGCCCCAGCATTTT.

V is TRBV28 and J is TRBJ1-5; D remains ambiguous. V was shortened by 2 bases and J by 2 bases, with 10 bases between the two germline ends. Germline V gene sequence: CDR1 MDHEN, CDR2 SYDVKM. The CDR3 spans 15 residues. CDR3 bases: TGTGCCAGCAGTTTACCGGGATTGGGCAATCAGCCCCAGCATTTT. This translates into CASSLPGLGNQPQHF.

This rearrangement joins TRBV18 to TRBJ2-1; 12 nucleotides agree with TRBD2. CDR3 length: 15 residues. CDR1 KGHSH and CDR2 LQKENI come from the germline V gene. V lost 4 bases to trimming and J lost 7 bases; unmatched junction nucleotides: 5. This CDR3 reads CASSQGLAGINEQFF. As DNA, the CDR3 is TGTGCCAGCTCACAAGGACTAGCGGGGATAAATGAGCAGTTCTTC.

The chain uses TRBV27 and TRBJ2-1, with D possibly TRBD2 on 5 matching bases. This CDR3 spans 16 amino acids. The V gene lost 3 bases and the J gene lost 2 bases, with 14 bases spanning the gap. The germline V gene encodes CDR1 MNHEY and CDR2 SMNVEV (reference sequence). CDR3 loop: CASSFSEGLAYNEQFF. The CDR3 coding sequence is TGTGCCAGCAGTTTTTCAGAGGGTCTAGCCTACAATGAGCAGTTCTTC.

The gene calls are TRBV19 and TRBJ1-5, with 7 bases lining up with TRBD1. The CDR3 consists of 16 residues. The germline CDR1 and CDR2 sequences are LNHDA and SQIVND (reference sequence). V gave up 5 bases and J gave up 0 bases; unmatched junction bases: 7. DNA for the CDR3: TGTGCCAGTAGTCCGAGGGGGCCCGGTAGCAATCAGCCCCAGCATTTT. Protein: CASSPRGPGSNQPQHF.